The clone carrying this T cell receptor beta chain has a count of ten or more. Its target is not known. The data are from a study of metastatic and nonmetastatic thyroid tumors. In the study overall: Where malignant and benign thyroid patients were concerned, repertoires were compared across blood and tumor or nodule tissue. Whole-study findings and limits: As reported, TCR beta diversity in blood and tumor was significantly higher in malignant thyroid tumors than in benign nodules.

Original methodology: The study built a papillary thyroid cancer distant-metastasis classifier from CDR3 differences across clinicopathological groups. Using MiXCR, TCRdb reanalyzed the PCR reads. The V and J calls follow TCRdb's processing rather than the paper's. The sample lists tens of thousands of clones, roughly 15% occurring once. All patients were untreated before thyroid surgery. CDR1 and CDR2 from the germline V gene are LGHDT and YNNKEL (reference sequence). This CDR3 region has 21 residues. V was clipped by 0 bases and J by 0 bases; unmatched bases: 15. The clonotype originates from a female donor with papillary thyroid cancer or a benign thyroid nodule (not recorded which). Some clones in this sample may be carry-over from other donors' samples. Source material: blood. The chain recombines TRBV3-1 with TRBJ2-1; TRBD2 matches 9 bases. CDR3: CASSQDGSTSGDPFSYNEQFF. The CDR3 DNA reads TGTGCCAGCAGCCAAGATGGATCGACTAGCGGAGACCCTTTCTCCTACAATGAGCAGTTCTTC.